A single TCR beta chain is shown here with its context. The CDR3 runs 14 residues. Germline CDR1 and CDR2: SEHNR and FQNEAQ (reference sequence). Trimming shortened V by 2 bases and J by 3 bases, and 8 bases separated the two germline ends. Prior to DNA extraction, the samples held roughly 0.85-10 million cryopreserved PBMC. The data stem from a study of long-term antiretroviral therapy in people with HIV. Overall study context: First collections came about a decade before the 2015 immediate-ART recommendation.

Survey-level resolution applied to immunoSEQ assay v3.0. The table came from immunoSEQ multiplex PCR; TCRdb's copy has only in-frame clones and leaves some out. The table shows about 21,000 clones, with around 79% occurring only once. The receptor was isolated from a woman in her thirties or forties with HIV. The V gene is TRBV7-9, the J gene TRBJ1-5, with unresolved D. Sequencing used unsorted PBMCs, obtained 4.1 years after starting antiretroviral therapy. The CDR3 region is CASSLSQHNQPQHF. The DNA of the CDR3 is TGTGCCAGCAGCTTAAGCCAGCACAATCAGCCCCAGCATTTT.